This T cell receptor beta chain emerged from a study of cytotoxic CD8 clonotypes in ibrutinib-treated CLL. Across the whole study: Sample averages reached hundreds of thousands of productive templates and some 86,000 productive rearrangements.

The CDR3 covers 15 residues. Per germline, CDR1 LNHDA and CDR2 SQIVND (reference sequence). With sequencing, the targeted depth ranged from 1 in 200,000 to 1 in 1 million T cells. The table came from immunoSEQ multiplex PCR; TCRdb's copy has only in-frame clones and leaves some out. The sample has approximately 26,000 clones; roughly 74% are singletons. Whole-study findings and limits: Public clonotypes proved infrequent, and on treatment they shrank or remained steady.

In regard to this clone: What it recognizes is unknown.

The specimen comprised PBMCs, sampled after 12 months of ibrutinib treatment. This receptor was taken from a human donor with chronic lymphocytic leukemia. The chain couples TRBV19 to TRBJ1-2; TRBD1 might be the D (5 bases). CDR3 nucleotide sequence: TGTGCTACCAAGGAAGCAGGGCTTCCGTACTATGGCTACACCTTC. This codes for CATKEAGLPYYGYTF.